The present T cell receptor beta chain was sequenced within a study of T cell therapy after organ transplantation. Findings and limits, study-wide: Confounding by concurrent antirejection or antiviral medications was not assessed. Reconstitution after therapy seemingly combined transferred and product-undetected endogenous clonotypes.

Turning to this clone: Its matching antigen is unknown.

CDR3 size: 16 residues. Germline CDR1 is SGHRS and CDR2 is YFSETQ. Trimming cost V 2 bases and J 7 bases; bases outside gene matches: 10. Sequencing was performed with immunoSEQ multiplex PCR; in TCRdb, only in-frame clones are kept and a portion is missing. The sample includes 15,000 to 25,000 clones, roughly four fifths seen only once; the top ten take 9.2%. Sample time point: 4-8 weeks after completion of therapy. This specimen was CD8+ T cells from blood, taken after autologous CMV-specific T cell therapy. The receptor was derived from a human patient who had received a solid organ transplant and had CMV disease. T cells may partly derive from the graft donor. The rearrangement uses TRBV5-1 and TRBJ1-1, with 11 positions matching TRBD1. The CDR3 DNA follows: TGCGCCAGCAGCTTCGGACAGGGGGCGTACATAGATGAAGCTTTCTTT. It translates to CASSFGQGAYIDEAFF.